This T cell receptor (beta chain) was identified in a study of radiotherapy plus CTLA-4 blockade in lung cancer. General observations from the study: Best predicting response, reportedly, were early blood T cell clone dynamics, with interferon-beta.

Some clones are missing from TCRdb's copy, which holds only in-frame ones; the method was immunoSEQ multiplex PCR. There are about 50,000 clones in the sample; approximately 85% occur only once, and around 5.1% lies in the top ten. As to this clone: Antigen: not known.

The receptor was derived from a human donor with non-small cell lung cancer whose response to radiotherapy plus ipilimumab could not be evaluated. This specimen consisted of peripheral blood, obtained from a patient treated with radiotherapy plus ipilimumab.

The CDR3 DNA is TGTGCCAGCAGCGTAGGGACTAGCGAGTTTTACGAGCAGTACTTC. As protein: CASSVGTSEFYEQYF. The chain carries TRBV5-4 and TRBJ2-7, with TRBD2 identical over 10 bases. The V gene's germline CDR1 is SGHNT and CDR2 YYREEE (reference sequence). The J segment lost 4 bases and the V segment lost 4 bases, leaving 8 bases of the junction unmatched. The CDR3 is 15 amino acids.